Below are 6 T cell receptor beta chains sequenced from a single sample in a study of CD8 T cells in ankylosing spondylitis. One entry per CDR3 protein, called by TCRdb with MiXCR from the 5' RACE reads. The repertoire holds 350,000 or so distinct CDR3 sequences, with about 14% as singletons. Specimen: blood, either unsorted or a sorted T cell fraction (not recorded which). These receptors were collected from a male donor with ankylosing spondylitis or in good health (not recorded which).

Many counts were recorded for this clonotype. V is TRBV2 and J is TRBJ1-2; D is uncertain. CDR3 size: 13 residues. Germline CDR1 reads SNHLY; CDR2 reads FYNNEI. CDR3 sequence reads: CVRNGQTNYGYTF. Written as DNA, the CDR3 is TGTGTCAGGAACGGGCAGACCAACTATGGCTACACCTTC.

This chain links TRBV12-3 or TRBV12-4 with TRBJ2-7; 11 bases map to TRBD2. V lost 7 bases, J lost 4 bases, and 15 bases stayed unmatched. The CDR3 consists of 17 residues. The DNA for the CDR3 is TGTGCCAGCACTCATAGAACCGGGACTAGCGGCAGTTACGAGCAGTACTTC. This encodes CASTHRTGTSGSYEQYF.

This clonotype has more than one count but fewer than ten. CDR3 in DNA: TGTGCCAGCAGCCCTCGGCTAACCTCGGGAAACACCATATATTTT. Amino acid sequence: CASSPRLTSGNTIYF. The gene calls are TRBV9 and TRBJ1-3; D unresolved. Germline CDR1 reads SGDLS; CDR2 reads YYNGEE. V lost 4 bases, J lost 4 bases, and 15 bases lay in between. The CDR3 contains 15 residues.

This clonotype was detected only a few times. The chain uses TRBV12-3 or TRBV12-4 and TRBJ2-3; D might be TRBD1 or TRBD2, each matching 6 bases. The V end was cut by 7 bases, the J end by 1 base, with 18 bases between. CDR3 length: 16 amino acids. This CDR3 is CASTFLLGGRTDTQYF. CDR3 bases: TGTGCCAGCACCTTCTTGTTGGGGGGCCGCACAGATACGCAGTATTTT.

This clonotype was recorded a few times. The V call is TRBV12-3 or TRBV12-4, the J call TRBJ2-5, with D perhaps given as TRBD1 or TRBD2 (5 bases each). CDR3 size: 13 residues. V was pared by 6 bases and J by 9 bases, with 17 bases between. CDR3 sequence reads: CASSPGRVGAQYF. As DNA, the CDR3 is TGTGCCAGCAGCCCGGGAAGAGTGGGGGCCCAGTACTTC.

This clonotype was detected only a few times. This chain connects TRBV12-3 or TRBV12-4 to TRBJ2-7, with 10 bases identical to TRBD2. After removal of 7 bases from V and 2 bases from J, the junction contained 5 bases not matched to a gene. The CDR3 runs to 14 residues. The DNA for the CDR3 is TGTGCCAGCACCAAACTAGCGGGGACCTACGAGCAGTACTTC. Its protein product is CASTKLAGTYEQYF.